Listed below are T cell receptor beta chains from one sample, sequenced in a study of blood T cell repertoires in COVID-19. The table came from immunoSEQ multiplex PCR; TCRdb's copy has only in-frame clones and leaves some out. This table has roughly 130,000 clones, 80% to 85% appearing once. Sequencing was performed on peripheral blood. These TCRs come from a woman aged 25 to 39 who had recovered from COVID-19. Both conserved end residues are part of each CDR3. The order of the fields is V gene, D gene, clone size, J gene, CDR3 protein, CDR3 DNA. A D gene is named only where the DNA matches it firmly. Some rows have no size entry. The others give once, few or many, or a class for an expanded clone.

v_gene: TRBV19; d_gene: .; abundance: .; j_gene: TRBJ1-2; CDR3aa: CASSEMIYGYTF; CDR3nt: TGTGCCAGTAGCGAGATGATCTATGGCTACACCTTC
v_gene: TRBV11-2; d_gene: .; abundance: few; j_gene: TRBJ2-7; CDR3aa: CASSRTSSYEQYF; CDR3nt: TGTGCCAGCAGCAGGACAAGCTCCTACGAGCAGTACTTC
v_gene: TRBV9; d_gene: .; abundance: .; j_gene: TRBJ1-2; CDR3aa: CASSVDGTLHGYTF; CDR3nt: TGTGCCAGCAGCGTAGATGGGACTCTCCATGGCTACACCTTC
v_gene: TRBV18; d_gene: .; abundance: .; j_gene: TRBJ2-5; CDR3aa: CASSSPNEETQYF; CDR3nt: TGTGCCAGCTCATCCCCAAATGAAGAGACCCAGTACTTC
v_gene: TRBV19; d_gene: .; abundance: .; j_gene: TRBJ1-1; CDR3aa: CASSIGAEAFF; CDR3nt: TGTGCCAGTAGTATAGGCGCTGAAGCTTTCTTT
v_gene: TRBV2; d_gene: .; abundance: few; j_gene: TRBJ2-7; CDR3aa: CAGDPAGRDEQYF; CDR3nt: TGTGCCGGCGACCCTGCGGGGCGCGACGAGCAGTACTTC
v_gene: TRBV7-3; d_gene: .; abundance: once; j_gene: TRBJ1-1; CDR3aa: CASSSTGNTEAFF; CDR3nt: TGTGCCAGCAGCTCCACAGGGAACACTGAAGCTTTCTTT
v_gene: TRBV6-6; d_gene: .; abundance: once; j_gene: TRBJ2-7; CDR3aa: CASSYSSRDGYEQYF; CDR3nt: TGTGCCAGCAGTTACTCGAGCAGGGATGGGTACGAGCAGTACTTC
v_gene: TRBV5-1; d_gene: .; abundance: few; j_gene: TRBJ2-1; CDR3aa: CASMRSSYNEQFF; CDR3nt: TGCGCCTCAATGCGGAGCTCCTACAATGAGCAGTTCTTC
v_gene: TRBV10-1; d_gene: TRBD1; abundance: few; j_gene: TRBJ1-1; CDR3aa: CHAKGAEAFF; CDR3nt: TGCCATGCCAAGGGGGCGGAAGCTTTCTTT
v_gene: TRBV27; d_gene: TRBD2; abundance: .; j_gene: TRBJ2-1; CDR3aa: CASSLERDRYNEQFF; CDR3nt: TGTGCCAGCAGTTTGGAGCGGGATCGCTACAATGAGCAGTTCTTC
v_gene: TRBV5-8; d_gene: .; abundance: once; j_gene: TRBJ1-4; CDR3aa: CASSLAPNEKLFF; CDR3nt: TGTGCCAGCAGCTTGGCCCCAAATGAAAAACTGTTTTTT
v_gene: TRBV5-1; d_gene: TRBD2; abundance: .; j_gene: TRBJ2-1; CDR3aa: CASSLGTSGNNEQFF; CDR3nt: TGCGCCAGCAGCTTGGGGACTAGCGGGAACAATGAGCAGTTCTTC
v_gene: TRBV29-1; d_gene: .; abundance: .; j_gene: TRBJ1-1; CDR3aa: CSAIQFGNTEAFF; CDR3nt: TGCAGCGCCATACAGTTCGGGAACACTGAAGCTTTCTTT
v_gene: TRBV9; d_gene: TRBD2; abundance: .; j_gene: TRBJ2-7; CDR3aa: CASSVGTSGYEQYF; CDR3nt: TGTGCCAGCAGCGTAGGGACTAGCGGCTACGAGCAGTACTTC
v_gene: TRBV29-1; d_gene: .; abundance: .; j_gene: TRBJ1-2; CDR3aa: CSVEPGEGYTF; CDR3nt: TGCAGCGTTGAACCCGGGGAGGGCTACACCTTC
v_gene: TRBV29-1; d_gene: TRBD1; abundance: .; j_gene: TRBJ1-1; CDR3aa: CSVLTGTNTEAFF; CDR3nt: TGCAGCGTCCTGACAGGGACGAACACTGAAGCTTTCTTT